The present TCR beta chain was sequenced within a study of blood T cell repertoires in COVID-19. About the research overall: Samples taken during acute and convalescent COVID-19 were collected in the United States, Italy and Spain. PBMCs, B-cell-depleted T cells, or T cells provided the cDNA or gDNA that made up the material.

Germline V gene sequence: CDR1 ENHRY, CDR2 SYGVKD. The junction had 10 bases not matched to a gene; V was cut back by 3 bases and J by 7 bases. The CDR3 is 17 residues long. Assay: immunoSEQ multiplex PCR; the TCRdb copy retains only in-frame clones and omits some. The repertoire holds 250,000 to 300,000 clones, over 75% seen once, with approximately 12% in the top ten. The V call is TRBV10-3, the J call TRBJ1-6, with TRBD1 matching 9 bases. The sequenced sample consisted of peripheral blood. The clonotype was recovered from a woman aged 55-70 years with acute or convalescent COVID-19. This CDR3 reads CAISDPIGDRANSPLHF. The CDR3 region has the DNA TGTGCCATCAGTGACCCGATAGGGGACAGGGCGAATTCACCCCTCCACTTT.